The rows below give T cell receptor beta chains drawn from one sample of a study of T-cell memory formation after mild COVID-19. MiXCR, run by TCRdb on the 5' RACE reads, gives a single entry per CDR3 protein. The table has around 120,000 distinct CDR3 sequences, about 15% seen once; the top ten hold around 14%. The sequencing input was PBMCs or a T cell subset sorted from them (not recorded which). These TCRs come from an adult woman who had mild COVID-19 (a few samples of this study predate the infection). Cell type and time point are not known. CDR3s leave out the opening cysteine and the closing phenylalanine or tryptophan. The order of the fields is V gene, CDR3 protein.

v_gene: TRBV12-3/TRBV12-4; CDR3aa: ASRQRVDEQF
v_gene: TRBV24-1; CDR3aa: ATSDLNTEAF
v_gene: TRBV20-1; CDR3aa: SARAKQGKATEAF
v_gene: TRBV6-6; CDR3aa: ASSYSGQGRQTQY
v_gene: TRBV11-2; CDR3aa: ASSFRTDTEAF
v_gene: TRBV4-1; CDR3aa: ASSQTQGASAPLH
v_gene: TRBV5-6; CDR3aa: ASSLRWNTEAF
v_gene: TRBV4-1; CDR3aa: ASSQDWTSGVNEQF
v_gene: TRBV7-3; CDR3aa: ASSPLGTSGRLYQETQY
v_gene: TRBV7-8; CDR3aa: ASSHTEINQPQH
v_gene: TRBV5-1; CDR3aa: ASSLTGQMNTEAF
v_gene: TRBV5-1; CDR3aa: ARDETGGYGYT
v_gene: TRBV5-1; CDR3aa: ASSPRGAQNTEAF
v_gene: TRBV7-2; CDR3aa: ASSLELSLAKNIQY
v_gene: TRBV27; CDR3aa: ASKDRTGGLVEKLF
v_gene: TRBV12-3/TRBV12-4; CDR3aa: ASSWEGAVTEAF
v_gene: TRBV2; CDR3aa: ASRTIAGGPETQY
v_gene: TRBV4-1; CDR3aa: ASSQVNPSPDTQY
v_gene: TRBV6-6; CDR3aa: ASSFGQGRNLLNTEAF
v_gene: TRBV5-4; CDR3aa: ASRPVNGDIQY
v_gene: TRBV7-2; CDR3aa: ASSLNAGSEQY
v_gene: TRBV12-3/TRBV12-4; CDR3aa: ASSFGTPGYT
v_gene: TRBV15; CDR3aa: ATSRGSSGGNQETQY
v_gene: TRBV24-1; CDR3aa: ATSDLGNTYNEQF
v_gene: TRBV30; CDR3aa: AWSKGYNEQF
v_gene: TRBV20-1; CDR3aa: SAPPDRGFGYT
v_gene: TRBV6-6; CDR3aa: ASSYSQLYEQY
v_gene: TRBV5-1; CDR3aa: ASSLARQESGAKNIQY
v_gene: TRBV29-1; CDR3aa: SVRQGRNQPQH
v_gene: TRBV9; CDR3aa: ASSVTTHIRYNEQF
v_gene: TRBV3-1; CDR3aa: ASSPLDPQLY
v_gene: TRBV19; CDR3aa: ASTNAGQGRELGYGYT
v_gene: TRBV9; CDR3aa: ASSVDLANYGYT
v_gene: TRBV27; CDR3aa: ASSLGTYRGKNIQY
v_gene: TRBV5-1; CDR3aa: ASSFRQHTGELF
v_gene: TRBV12-3/TRBV12-4; CDR3aa: ASSSGWGTEAF
v_gene: TRBV5-1; CDR3aa: ASSLDGWPNNEQF
v_gene: TRBV5-4; CDR3aa: ASSVSWRGETQY
v_gene: TRBV24-1; CDR3aa: ATSEAGTSSNEQF
v_gene: TRBV7-2; CDR3aa: ASSLRGQGSEQY